The 23 T cell receptor beta chains reported below all come from one sample, sequenced in a study of CD8 T cells in ankylosing spondylitis. Study observations and caveats: One TCR beta motif, made up of eight or nine highly homologous variants, appeared characteristic of ankylosing spondylitis blood.

These TCRs are of unknown antigen specificity. TCRdb independently ran MiXCR on the 5' RACE reads; one entry per CDR3 protein. The sample has a few hundred thousand distinct CDR3 sequences, 7.5% to 9% seen once. Sequencing was carried out using blood, either unsorted or a sorted T cell fraction (not recorded which). The receptors stem from a male donor with ankylosing spondylitis.

This clonotype was seen only a few times. The genes are TRBV5-1 and TRBJ1-1; D gene uncertain. CDR1 SGHRS and CDR2 YFSETQ come from the germline V gene. Trimming stripped 1 base from V and 5 bases from J, with 18 bases between. The CDR3 has 16 amino acids. CDR3 DNA: TGCGCCAGCAGCTTGATTGAGGCAGGCGGTGGAACTGAAGCTTTCTTT. Protein: CASSLIEAGGGTEAFF.

The rearrangement links TRBV5-1 to TRBJ2-5; 10 bases are a match to TRBD1. CDR1 SGHRS and CDR2 YFSETQ come from the germline V gene. V was pared by 0 bases and J by 0 bases, with 5 bases of the junction left unmatched. This CDR3 contains 17 residues. The CDR3 is CASSLVGTGVYQETQYF. The DNA for the CDR3 is TGCGCCAGCAGCTTGGTAGGGACAGGGGTGTACCAAGAGACCCAGTACTTC.

In its sample, this clonotype was seen a few times. The rearrangement uses TRBV7-2 and TRBJ2-2; 7 nucleotides align to TRBD2. CDR3 length equals 18 residues. The germline V gene encodes CDR1 SGHTA and CDR2 FQGNSA. V dropped 0 bases and J dropped 3; count of bases not matched to a gene: 10. CDR3 protein: CASSLAASGGGYTGELFF. The DNA for the CDR3 is TGTGCCAGCAGCTTAGCCGCTAGCGGTGGCGGTTACACCGGGGAGCTGTTTTTT.

This clonotype has just a few counts. The V call is TRBV5-1, the J call TRBJ1-1; D is unresolved. V lost 4 bases to trimming and J lost 1 base, with 11 bases between them. The CDR3 totals 14 residues. CDR1 is SGHRS and CDR2 is YFSETQ in the germline V gene. In nucleotides, the CDR3 is TGCGCCAGCAGCGCGACGGCGGGGAACACTGAAGCTTTCTTT. Its protein product is CASSATAGNTEAFF.

This clonotype showed up many times. The chain couples TRBV5-1 to TRBJ1-3, with D possibly TRBD1 on 6 matching bases. This CDR3 has 17 residues. CDR1 and CDR2 from the germline V gene are SGHRS and YFSETQ. V was pared by 5 bases and J by 3 bases, with 21 bases between. Written as DNA, the CDR3 is TGCGCCAGCAGGAAAGCCGACCTTTCAGGGGTTGGAAACACCATATATTTT. Protein sequence: CASRKADLSGVGNTIYF.

This clonotype was counted only a few times. The genes are TRBV7-6 and TRBJ2-3; 7 bases map to TRBD2. CDR1 and CDR2 from the germline V gene are SGHVS and FNYEAQ. The CDR3 contains 15 residues. The V gene end was trimmed by 2 bases and the J gene end by 2 bases; junction bases not matched to a gene: 4. The CDR3 DNA reads as TGTGCCAGCAGCTTAACCCTAGCGGCCACAGATACGCAGTATTTT. Translating gives CASSLTLAATDTQYF.

Many counts were recorded for this clonotype. This rearrangement joins TRBV4-1 to TRBJ2-4, with TRBD2 as a possible D gene (5 bases). The germline V gene encodes CDR1 MGHRA and CDR2 YSYEKL. V lost 2 bases and J 7 bases, leaving 27 bases between the germline ends. The CDR3 runs 19 residues. The CDR3 sequence is CASSQPFPLLQATGNIQYF. CDR3 DNA sequence: TGCGCCAGCAGCCAACCATTTCCACTTCTTCAGGCGACGGGGAACATTCAGTACTTC.

This clonotype was detected many times. The J gene is TRBJ2-1, the V gene TRBV7-2; 8 bases line up with TRBD1. Germline V gene sequence: CDR1 SGHTA, CDR2 FQGNSA. Losses at the gene ends were 5 bases for V and 4 bases for J; bases not matched to a gene: 10. The CDR3 has 16 amino acids. CDR3 in DNA: TGTGCCAGCAGCCACTTACGCGGGACAGGTTACAATGAGCAGTTCTTC. It is translated as CASSHLRGTGYNEQFF.

Only a few counts were recorded for this clonotype. This sequence joins TRBV7-6 and TRBJ2-7; perhaps TRBD2 as D (7 bases). CDR1 and CDR2 from the germline V gene are SGHVS and FNYEAQ. The V end lost 1 base, the J end lost 3 bases, and 13 bases lay between the germline ends. The CDR3 runs to 15 residues. The CDR3 reads CASSLGGGANYEQYF. The CDR3 bases are TGTGCCAGCAGCTTAGGTGGGGGGGCCAACTACGAGCAGTACTTC.

This clonotype has just a few counts. The rearrangement joins TRBV29-1 to TRBJ1-4; 7 nucleotides line up with TRBD1. This CDR3 contains 15 residues. V was clipped by 7 bases and J by 8 bases; unmatched bases: 16. Germline values: CDR1 SQVTM, CDR2 ANQGSEA. The CDR3 is CSARKTTGSGEKLFF. DNA of the CDR3: TGCAGCGCAAGGAAAACGACAGGGTCTGGAGAAAAACTGTTTTTT.

This clonotype was detected ten times or more. The chain recombines TRBV4-3 with TRBJ1-4, with D possibly matching TRBD1 (5 bases). This CDR3 has 15 residues. The V gene lost 3 bases and the J gene lost 1 base, with 9 bases spanning the gap. CDR1 is LGHNA and CDR2 is YSLEER in the germline V gene. CDR3 sequence: CASSHGQGTNEKLFF. The CDR3 nucleotides are TGCGCCAGCAGCCATGGGCAGGGAACTAATGAAAAACTGTTTTTT.

The table lists this clonotype with many counts. The rearrangement links TRBV12-5 to TRBJ2-7; 7 bases map to TRBD1. Germline V CDR1 and CDR2: LGHNT, FRNRAP. After removal of 3 bases from V and 7 bases from J, the junction contained 6 bases not matched to a gene. The CDR3 consists of 13 residues. The CDR3 nucleotides read TGTGCTAGTGGTTTCCCGACAGGGTATGAGCAGTACTTC. This sequence encodes CASGFPTGYEQYF.

This clonotype appeared once. V usage is TRBV20-1 and J usage is TRBJ2-1; D assignment may be TRBD1 or TRBD2 (5 bases each). V lost 8 bases and J lost 7, with 15 bases in between. There are 12 residues in the CDR3. CDR1 is DFQATT, CDR2 SNEGSKA, per germline (reference sequence). DNA of the CDR3: TGCAGTACGATATGGGGGAGAAATGAGCAGTTCTTC. It is translated as CSTIWGRNEQFF.

As for this clonotype: The germline gene is not matched at one end of the junction; a read error may be the cause. The chain uses TRBV7-8 and TRBJ1-2; weak D call: TRBD1 (5 bases). This CDR3 spans 14 amino acids. Germline CDR1 is SGHVS and CDR2 is FQNEAQ. CDR3 region: CASNLVGVAGGYTF. CDR3 nucleotides: TGTGCCAGCAACTTAGTGGGGGTGGCTGGGGGCTACACCTTC. The full variable domain, in which reference TRBV7-8 and TRBJ1-2 provide the parts outside the CDR3, is GAGVSQSPRYKVAKRGQDVALRCDPISGHVSLFWYQQALGQGPEFLTYFQNEAQLDKSGLPSDRFFAERPEGSVSTLKIQRTQQEDSAVYLCASNLVGVAGGYTFGSGTRLTVV.

This rearrangement joins TRBV7-2 to TRBJ2-7; 7 bases map to TRBD1. The V gene end was trimmed by 5 bases and the J gene end by 1 base; junction bases not matched to a gene: 5. The CDR3 contains 14 residues. Germline V gene lookup returns CDR1 SGHTA and CDR2 FQGNSA. The CDR3 loop reads CASSPGGHSYEQYF. The CDR3 DNA follows: TGTGCCAGCAGCCCAGGGGGACATTCCTACGAGCAGTACTTC.

This clonotype was observed a few times. This rearrangement joins TRBV9 to TRBJ2-2, with a tentative D call TRBD2 (5 bases). The CDR3 sequence is 13 residues long. The V gene lost 0 bases and the J gene lost 7 bases, with 7 bases spanning the gap. CDR1 and CDR2 (germline): SGDLS, YYNGEE. This CDR3 is CASSVGGIGELFF. DNA for the CDR3: TGTGCCAGCAGCGTAGGAGGGATCGGGGAGCTGTTTTTT.

This chain connects TRBV4-1 to TRBJ2-7, with D possibly TRBD2 on 5 matching bases. There are 14 residues in the CDR3. Germline V gene sequence: CDR1 MGHRA, CDR2 YSYEKL. Deletions cut 1 base from V and 2 bases from J, with 9 bases between. The CDR3 DNA is TGCGCCAGCAGCCAAGTCCCCGGGGCCTACGAGCAGTACTTC. Protein product: CASSQVPGAYEQYF.

This clonotype was counted ten times or more. This chain joins TRBV7-9 and TRBJ1-2; D is unresolved. V dropped 5 bases and J dropped 4 bases, with 17 bases sitting between them. This CDR3 spans 15 amino acids. From germline, CDR1 is SEHNR and CDR2 FQNEAQ (reference sequence). The CDR3 here is CASSPTTSRGYGYTF. CDR3 in DNA: TGTGCCAGCAGCCCAACCACCTCACGGGGCTATGGCTACACCTTC.

This clonotype has a count of ten or more. The chain recombines TRBV21-1 with TRBJ2-2. TRBV21-1 is a known pseudogene. This CDR3 contains 11 residues. The DNA for the CDR3 is TGTGCCAGCATCAGTTTTGGGGAGCTGTTTTTT. This encodes CASISFGELFF.

The chain recombines TRBV6-2 or TRBV6-3 with TRBJ2-1; D is uncertain. Per the germline V gene, CDR1 is MNHEY and CDR2 is SVGEGT. V was trimmed by 2 bases and J by 7 bases, leaving 3 bases between them. This CDR3 contains 11 residues. In DNA, the CDR3 is TGTGCCAGCAGTTACCCTAATGAGCAGTTCTTC. Translated, it gives CASSYPNEQFF.

The gene calls are TRBV3-1 and TRBJ1-2; D is unresolved. Trimming shortened V by 0 bases and J by 6 bases, and 14 bases separated the two germline ends. The CDR3 runs 15 residues. CDR1 LGHDT and CDR2 YNNKEL come from the germline V gene (reference sequence). The CDR3 sequence: CASSQDSGRKNGYTF. The CDR3 nucleotides are TGTGCCAGCAGCCAAGATAGCGGCAGGAAAAATGGCTACACCTTC.

This chain connects TRBV7-2 to TRBJ2-3; 10 nucleotides line up with TRBD1. V lost 4 bases and J lost 2; bases outside the gene matches: 9. The V gene's germline CDR1 is SGHTA and CDR2 FQGNSA. This CDR3 contains 17 residues. Here the CDR3 reads CASSSPGQGWPTDTQYF. Written as DNA, the CDR3 is TGTGCCAGCAGCTCCCCGGGACAGGGGTGGCCCACAGATACGCAGTATTTT. Looking up the rest from reference TRBV7-2 and TRBJ2-3 gives the full variable domain: GAGVSQSPSNKVTEKGKDVELRCDPISGHTALYWYRQSLGQGLEFLIYFQGNSAPDKSGLPSDRFSAERTGGSVSTLTIQRTQQEDSAVYLCASSSPGQGWPTDTQYFGPGTRLTVL.

Ten or more counts support this clonotype. This chain connects TRBV27 to TRBJ2-7, with 11 nucleotides matching TRBD2. Germline assignment: CDR1 MNHEY and CDR2 SMNVEV (reference sequence). The CDR3 spans 14 residues. J gave up 3 bases and V 8 bases, and 6 bases lay outside the gene matches. The CDR3 bases are TGTGCCAGCGCAATAGCGGGAGGGCGCTACGAGCAGTACTTC. It encodes CASAIAGGRYEQYF.